This T cell receptor beta chain derives from a study of blood T cell repertoires in COVID-19. Across the study: Samples taken during acute and convalescent COVID-19 were collected in the United States, Italy and Spain.

A word on this clone: Other DNA sequences in the same sample also yield this CDR3.

As processed by the authors: Nucleated cell counts were estimated from reference gene primer amplification. Libraries were prepared by immunoSEQ multiplex PCR; TCRdb keeps only in-frame clonotypes and omits some of them. That table furnishes V, J and clone size, whereas the DNA furnished D and trimming. The sample holds 100,000 to 150,000 clones, approximately 90% seen once. CDR1 and CDR2 from the germline V gene are SGHRS and YFSETQ. V trimming: 3 bases; J trimming: 4 bases; junction bases outside the gene matches: 3. This CDR3 is built from 13 residues. Sequenced sample: peripheral blood. The sequence was collected from a man aged 45-65 years with acute or convalescent COVID-19. The rearrangement links TRBV5-1 to TRBJ2-5; 7 positions agree with TRBD2. CDR3 coding DNA: TGCGCCAGCAGCTCATTAGCGGGAGAGACCCAGTACTTC. Its translation is CASSSLAGETQYF.